The source of this T cell receptor beta chain is a study of shared clonotypes between healthy human individuals (dated by TCRdb to between 2020 and 2021). For the wider study: A couple of women and a few men aged 18 to 49 years were included in the cohort. To estimate repertoire size and how much clonotypes are shared between individuals, the study performed deep sequencing of blood TCR repertoires from about five healthy adults. For each donor, CD4 naive and CD4 memory were each run on three plates, CD8 naive on two plates, and CD8 memory on one plate. Per donor, leukapheresis produced somewhere between about 0.8 and 9 billion PBMCs. To increase sequencing depth and limit assay-specific biases, different laboratories used diverse techniques to prepare libraries and sequence TCR repertoires.

The CDR3 runs 14 amino acids, cysteine and phenylalanine included. Just CDR3 DNA is preserved here, 42 bases in frame from base 1. Clipping removes 3 bases from V and 5 bases from J, with 5 as the unmatched junction base count. CDR1 is given as ENHRY and CDR2 as SYGVKD, both from the germline V gene. TCR CDR3 regions were amplified from genomic DNA by multiplex PCR using the deep immunoSEQ assay. Extracted genomic DNA from each cell subset was distributed evenly across all wells of several immunoSEQ 96-well plates, and each plate was treated as a replicate. Each replicate PCR for sorted subsets received roughly 200 ng genomic DNA, equal to tens of thousands of T cell genomes. Purified libraries were measured with a Qubit 3.0 fluorometer, size-checked on a Bioanalyzer 2100, and measured again with the KAPA Library Quantification kit. Each immunoSEQ 96-well plate was sequenced on its own single-read 150-cycle Illumina NextSeq 550 flow cell. The study's processing was this. Because only junctional sequences without quality scores were contained in the immunoSEQ output, filtering matching that applied to full-length reads could not be performed. To assign V/J genes and CDR3, sequences were annotated against IMGT germline references using PyIR, a Python wrapper for IgBLAST v1.9. Reads were removed for weak V/J assignments (E-value above 1e-6), missing CDR3, stop codons, out-of-frame junctions, or ambiguous translated residues. V3J clonotypes were defined by identical inferred V gene, J gene, and CDR3 amino acid sequence. The percentage overlap between two repertoires was calculated by dividing the number of shared unique clonotypes by the size of the smaller repertoire. Three approaches were used to assess repertoire richness: RTK rarefaction, the Chao1 estimator, and Recon v2.1 estimates of unobserved clonotypes. For all TCRbeta clonotypes obtained by the gDNA method from a few donors, generation probabilities were computed with OLGA. Held by TCRdb, this immuneACCESS table contains in-frame sequences only and omits some clones. Under half of the omission traces to an unresolved V gene where checked; the cause of the rest is unknown. The V and J calls and clone size come from that table; D and trimming were worked out from the DNA. In this sample the table shows about 1 million clones, more than 60% of which occur a single time. Clones ranked in the top ten supply about 1.5% of the sample.

Donors were healthy HIV-negative adults with no recently reported acute infections or vaccinations. All donors were Caucasian adults living in Nashville, Tennessee, USA. CD4+ T cells were enriched by magnetic negative selection, after which naive cells were positively selected on CD45RA and the negative fraction was taken as the memory subset. Blood was obtained by leukapheresis, after which PBMCs were separated by Ficoll-Histopaque density gradient centrifugation and cryopreserved in liquid nitrogen vapor phase. Analytical flow cytometry was used to check the purity and quantity of each magnetically sorted T cell population. Each sorted fraction had its genomic DNA isolated and then quantified by UV absorbance on a Nanodrop 2000c. The investigation overall reported the following: Higher generation probabilities were observed for clonotypes shared by all four sorted-subset donors than for non-shared clonotypes. Larger estimated clonotype richness was generally found for naive subsets than for memory subsets. Sampling was restricted to blood, and TCR repertoires in tissue are likely to differ from TCR repertoires in blood. The genetic and exposure-history diversity represented was limited by the small number of donors. Around 5% of naive CD4, more than 3% of naive CD8, 2% to 2.5% of memory CD4, and around 0.42% of memory CD8 clonotypes were shared across several donors. Even with the large sequencing depth, rarefaction of the sorted-subset datasets indicated that sequencing was incomplete. Pairwise subsampling indicated that sequencing depth was expected to affect the degree of clonotype sharing among donors.

In regard to this clone: The antigen it binds to is not known. No quality values exist for individual bases; no much larger clone is one base distant.

The V and J genes are TRBV10-3 and TRBJ2-7; 9 central bases correspond to TRBD1. Source material: memory CD4+ T cells sorted from blood. The cell subset or site label, as the study defines it: CD45RA-negative fraction. The receptor comes from a man younger than 30 in good health. The CDR3 region reads CAISDSGQGNEQYF. Read as DNA, the sequence is TGTGCCATCAGTGATTCGGGACAGGGCAACGAGCAGTACTTC.